This T cell receptor (beta chain) emerged from a study of regulatory T cells in long-lasting Graves disease. Sequencing libraries for TCR beta were prepared with iRepertoire HTBI primers and Arm-PCR of CDR3 regions. TCRdb fed the multiplex PCR reads into MiXCR, producing one record per CDR3 protein. The table lists about 240,000 distinct CDR3 sequences, 20% of them singletons. This CDR3 comprises 15 residues. After removal of 3 bases from V and 3 bases from J, the junction contained 7 bases not matched to a gene. CDR1 and CDR2 (germline): SGHAT, FQNNGV. Time point denoted: newly diagnosed GD, antithyroid drugs for less than 3 months. PBMC-extracted RNA yielded the TCR library.

The material sequenced was peripheral blood mononuclear cells (PBMCs), taken at new diagnosis, from a patient treated with antithyroid drugs. The TCR originated in a female donor with Graves disease. The J gene is TRBJ2-7, the V gene TRBV11-2; 8 nucleotides agree with TRBD1. The CDR3 region has the DNA TGTGCCAGCAGCTTCCCTCGGACAGGGCTCTACGAGCAGTACTTC. Translating gives CASSFPRTGLYEQYF.